A single sample gave rise to the 32 T cell receptor beta chains below, sequenced in a study of blood T cells in healthy people across ages. It was with a sample-barcoded 5' primer and a J-beta primer mix that a second PCR of about 6 to 12 cycles was run. TCRdb called the 5' RACE reads again in MiXCR, with one record for every CDR3 protein. The sample yields fewer than 950,000 distinct CDR3 sequences, roughly 50% seen once. Sequenced material: blood. These receptors all stem from an elderly man in good health.

V gene TRBV14 combines with J gene TRBJ2-7; TRBD2 agrees at 9 bases. The trim removed 2 bases at V and 4 bases at J, leaving 9 bases unmatched. This CDR3 comprises 16 residues. Germline V lookup: CDR1 SGHDN, CDR2 FVKESK. Here the CDR3 DNA reads TGTGCCAGCAGCCAACTGACTAGCGGCTGGATATACGAGCAGTACTTC. Translation gives CASSQLTSGWIYEQYF. Full variable domain (outside the CDR3, taken from reference TRBV14 and TRBJ2-7): EAGVTQFPSHSVIEKGQTVTLRCDPISGHDNLYWYRRVMGKEIKFLLHFVKESKQDESGMPNNRFLAERTGGTYSTLKVQPAELEDSGVYFCASSQLTSGWIYEQYFGPGTRLTVT.

This sequence joins TRBV27 and TRBJ2-4; 12 nucleotides agree with TRBD2. From germline, CDR1 is MNHEY and CDR2 SMNVEV (reference sequence). The CDR3 length is 13 residues. V lost 8 bases to trimming and J lost 13 bases; unmatched junction nucleotides: 9. The CDR3 region is CASHGLAGSQQYF. CDR3 DNA: TGTGCCAGCCACGGACTAGCGGGGTCCCAACAGTACTTC.

This chain connects TRBV20-1 to TRBJ2-7; D not resolved. The germline V and J ends were trimmed by 3 bases and 7 bases, with 13 bases remaining between them. In germline, CDR1 is DFQATT, CDR2 SNEGSKA (reference sequence). The CDR3 has 12 amino acids. The CDR3 loop reads CSASETSAEQYF. The CDR3 nucleotides are TGCAGTGCTAGCGAGACTTCCGCTGAGCAGTACTTC.

The chain combines TRBV28 with TRBJ1-5; D not certain. Germline CDR1 MDHEN, CDR2 SYDVKM. This CDR3 spans 13 amino acids. V lost 8 bases to trimming and J lost 7 bases, with 15 bases between them. The CDR3 DNA reads TGTGCCAGCTCCGGGCCCGGACCCCAGCCCCAGCATTTT. Its protein product is CASSGPGPQPQHF.

This clonotype has just a few counts. The chain carries TRBV4-1 and TRBJ2-1; D is unclear. Trimming took 5 bases from V and 8 from J, leaving 13 bases between them. Looked up from germline, CDR1 is MGHRA and CDR2 is YSYEKL. This CDR3 has 13 amino acids. The CDR3 bases are TGCGCCAGCAGCGCTGAGCTTTGGTATGAGCAGTTCTTC. Translation gives CASSAELWYEQFF.

This clonotype was seen many times. This chain links TRBV6-1 with TRBJ2-1, with D unresolved. CDR3 length equals 12 residues. V was shortened by 8 bases and J by 6 bases, with 11 bases between the two germline ends. CDR1 and CDR2 from the germline V gene are MNHNS and SASEGT. The CDR3 sequence: CASASLINEQFF. The CDR3 DNA reads as TGTGCCAGCGCATCACTTATCAATGAGCAGTTCTTC.

This clonotype was detected only once. The rearrangement joins TRBV4-1 to TRBJ1-5; no firm D call. V dropped 4 bases and J dropped 3 bases, with 13 bases sitting between them. Looked up from germline, CDR1 is MGHRA and CDR2 is YSYEKL. This CDR3 spans 15 amino acids. CDR3 nucleotides: TGCGCCAGCAGCCCATCGATAAGTCCCAATCAGCCCCAGCATTTT. Translated, it gives CASSPSISPNQPQHF.

V usage is TRBV20-1 and J usage is TRBJ2-5; 12 nucleotides agree with TRBD1. The CDR3 has 13 amino acids. CDR1 and CDR2 from the germline V gene are DFQATT and SNEGSKA (reference sequence). Germline trimming cut 4 bases from V and 11 bases from J; bases unmatched to any gene: 8. CDR3 amino acids: CSAKGTGGVGQYF. The CDR3 DNA reads as TGCAGTGCTAAGGGGACAGGGGGCGTCGGGCAGTACTTC.

V and J are TRBV12-5 and TRBJ2-1; weak D call: TRBD1 (6 bases). Germline lookup yields CDR1 LGHNT and CDR2 FRNRAP. V was trimmed by 2 bases and J by 0 bases, leaving 11 bases between them. The CDR3 is 16 residues long. CDR3 sequence (DNA): TGTGCTAGTGGTTTGAGGACAGTAAGCTCCTACAATGAGCAGTTCTTC. Translated: CASGLRTVSSYNEQFF.

The sample holds a few counts of this clonotype. The chain recombines TRBV5-1 with TRBJ2-3, with TRBD2 matching 10 bases. Trimming at V came to 4 bases and at J to 6 bases, leaving 11 bases not matched to a gene. This CDR3 contains 16 residues. Germline V gene sequence: CDR1 SGHRS, CDR2 YFSETQ. The CDR3 coding sequence is TGCGCCAGCAGCCGAGGGGCGGCTAGCGGGAGTGATACGCAGTATTTT. Translation gives CASSRGAASGSDTQYF. Full variable domain (remainder filled in from reference TRBV5-1 and TRBJ2-3): KAGVTQTPRYLIKTRGQQVTLSCSPISGHRSVSWYQQTPGQGLQFLFEYFSETQRNKGNFPGRFSGRQFSNSRSEMNVSTLELGDSALYLCASSRGAASGSDTQYFGPGTRLTVL.

On this clonotype itself: A clone one base away is much larger, so this may be a read error. The limits of the CDR3 on the DNA are not certain, so only TCRdb's listed CDR3 is given. The chain links TRBV29-1 to TRBJ2-7; the D call in the table, TRBD2, was not verified against the DNA. The CDR3 sequence runs 15 residues, both termini included. Germline values: CDR1 SQVTM, CDR2 ANQGSEA. The CDR3 reads CSVARGTDPTYERYF.

V is TRBV12-3 or TRBV12-4 and J is TRBJ1-2; the match to TRBD1 covers 7 bases. This CDR3 is 15 amino acids long. After removal of 7 bases from V and 7 bases from J, the junction contained 15 bases not matched to a gene. CDR3 nucleotides: TGTGCCAGCACCCCCCAGGACAGGCCCCCGAGTGGCTACACCTTC. Translation: CASTPQDRPPSGYTF.

This clonotype was counted only a few times. This chain links TRBV3-1 with TRBJ2-4, with 9 bases aligning to TRBD2. V shed 4 bases and J 9 bases; nucleotides not matched to a gene: 10. The CDR3 has 15 residues. CDR1 is LGHDT, CDR2 YNNKEL, per germline (reference sequence). The CDR3 loop is CASSLLAGTGGIQYF. In DNA form, the CDR3 reads TGTGCCAGCAGCCTTCTAGCGGGGACGGGAGGCATTCAGTACTTC.

V is TRBV10-3 and J is TRBJ2-1; 9 bases match TRBD2. This CDR3 contains 15 residues. Germline V CDR1 and CDR2: ENHRY, SYGVKD. J lost 7 bases, V lost 10 bases, and 14 bases had no gene match. In DNA, the CDR3 is TGTGCCACCTATAAAGGTAGCGGGAGTCGGAATGAGCAGTTCTTC. Translating it yields CATYKGSGSRNEQFF.

The chain employs TRBV6-1 and TRBJ2-7; no clear D. V dropped 1 base and J dropped 1 base, with 8 bases sitting between them. CDR1 and CDR2 from the germline V gene are MNHNS and SASEGT. The CDR3 extends over 14 amino acids. DNA of the CDR3: TGTGCCAGCAGTGAAGAGATCGGTTCCTACGAGCAGTACTTC. Protein: CASSEEIGSYEQYF.

This chain joins TRBV20-1 and TRBJ2-2; 9 nucleotides align to TRBD1. After removal of 3 bases from V and 7 bases from J, the junction contained 15 bases not matched to a gene. Per the germline V gene, CDR1 is DFQATT and CDR2 is SNEGSKA (reference sequence). This CDR3 is built from 17 residues. CDR3 DNA sequence: TGCAGTGCTAGTGACGAAAATAAGGGACAGGGCGGCGGGGAGCTGTTTTTT. Translation gives CSASDENKGQGGGELFF.

J is TRBJ2-7 and V is TRBV4-2; 9 bases line up with TRBD2. The germline V gene encodes CDR1 LGHNA and CDR2 YNFKEQ. V dropped 0 bases and J dropped 2; count of bases not matched to a gene: 5. This CDR3 comprises 16 residues. The CDR3 DNA sequence: TGTGCCAGCAGCCAAGAGGCGCTAGCGGGACCCTACGAGCAGTACTTC. As protein: CASSQEALAGPYEQYF.

This clonotype was observed once. The rearrangement joins TRBV20-1 to TRBJ2-4; a weak D match, TRBD2 (6 bases). The CDR3 runs to 13 residues. Germline CDR1 reads DFQATT; CDR2 reads SNEGSKA (reference sequence). V lost 6 bases and J 13 bases, leaving 22 bases between the germline ends. CDR3 DNA: TGCAGTGCCCCTCTGACGGCAGCGGGTGAGCAGTACTTC. Amino acid sequence: CSAPLTAAGEQYF.

This chain uses TRBV5-1 with TRBJ2-3; D gene unclear. Trimming removed 4 bases at V and 0 bases at J, with 9 bases between. Germline V gene sequence: CDR1 SGHRS, CDR2 YFSETQ. The CDR3 has 14 residues. The CDR3 is CASSAMRSTDTQYF. CDR3 nucleotides: TGCGCCAGCAGCGCTATGCGGAGCACAGATACGCAGTATTTT. The entire variable domain, with the rest obtained from reference TRBV5-1 and TRBJ2-3, is as follows: KAGVTQTPRYLIKTRGQQVTLSCSPISGHRSVSWYQQTPGQGLQFLFEYFSETQRNKGNFPGRFSGRQFSNSRSEMNVSTLELGDSALYLCASSAMRSTDTQYFGPGTRLTVL.

The CDR3 protein is CASSQVRTGDYEQYF. CDR3 sequence (DNA): TGTGCCAGCAGCCAAGTTAGGACAGGGGACTACGAGCAGTACTTC. This rearrangement joins TRBV4-2 to TRBJ2-7, with 9 positions matching TRBD1. J gave up 3 bases and V 1 base, and 4 bases lay outside the gene matches. Looked up from germline, CDR1 is LGHNA and CDR2 is YNFKEQ. There are 15 residues in the CDR3.

This chain's CDR3 is CASSLDGLDPFF. CDR3 DNA sequence: TGCGCCAGCAGCTTGGACGGCCTAGATCCGTTCTTC. The gene calls are TRBV5-1 and TRBJ2-1; D uncertain. Trimming shortened V by 0 bases and J by 15 bases, and 13 bases separated the two germline ends. The CDR3 runs to 12 residues. Germline V gives CDR1 SGHRS, CDR2 YFSETQ.

This clonotype was counted between two and nine times. CDR3 coding DNA: TGTGCCAGCAGCCCGAAACAGGCAACTAATGAAAAACTGTTTTTT. The encoded protein is CASSPKQATNEKLFF. This chain links TRBV7-9 with TRBJ1-4, with a tentative D call TRBD1 (5 bases). CDR3 length: 15 residues. The V gene's germline CDR1 is SEHNR and CDR2 FQNEAQ (reference sequence). The ends were cut back, 5 bases at V and 0 bases at J, with 10 bases in the middle.

The V gene is TRBV12-3 or TRBV12-4, the J gene TRBJ2-1, with TRBD2 identical over 12 bases. The CDR3 length is 15 residues. V shed 5 bases, J shed 8 bases, and the junction held 7 bases outside the gene matches. CDR3 amino acids: CASSTSGGSRDEQFF. CDR3 nucleotide sequence: TGTGCCAGCAGTACTAGCGGGGGGAGCCGGGATGAGCAGTTCTTC.

This clonotype was seen a handful of times. This rearrangement joins TRBV12-3 or TRBV12-4 to TRBJ1-2; weak D call: TRBD1 (6 bases). The CDR3 sequence is 14 residues long. Trimming removed 2 bases at V and 1 base at J, with 8 bases between. The CDR3 here is CASSLSGVNYGYTF. DNA for the CDR3: TGTGCCAGCAGTTTATCAGGGGTTAACTATGGCTACACCTTC.

A few counts support this clonotype. CDR3 loop: CASSLAGLAASYEQYF. CDR3 coding DNA: TGTGCCAGCAGCTTAGCAGGACTAGCGGCATCCTACGAGCAGTACTTC. The chain couples TRBV7-2 to TRBJ2-7, with 10 nucleotides matching TRBD2. Germline CDR1 reads SGHTA; CDR2 reads FQGNSA. This CDR3 region has 16 residues. V shed 0 bases, J shed 1 base, and the junction held 3 bases outside the gene matches.

V usage is TRBV6-5 and J usage is TRBJ1-5; D gene ambiguous. From germline, CDR1 is MNHEY and CDR2 SVGAGI. This CDR3 has 15 residues. The ends were cut back, 2 bases at V and 3 bases at J, with 11 bases in the middle. The chain's CDR3 is CASSYKGSPNQPQHF. The CDR3 DNA reads TGTGCCAGCAGTTACAAGGGCAGCCCCAATCAGCCCCAGCATTTT.

Ten or more counts support this clonotype. As DNA, the CDR3 is TGTGCCAGCTCACCAGGGGGTCGGGGCATTGCCTCCTACGAGCAGTACTTC. Translation: CASSPGGRGIASYEQYF. The V and J genes are TRBV18 and TRBJ2-7; tentatively, D is TRBD1 or TRBD2 (5 bases each). V was pared by 2 bases and J by 0 bases, with 17 bases between. The length of the CDR3 is 17 residues. Germline V gives CDR1 KGHSH, CDR2 LQKENI.

V usage is TRBV10-3 and J usage is TRBJ2-2; possibly TRBD2 for D (5 bases). Germline lookup yields CDR1 ENHRY and CDR2 SYGVKD. CDR3 length: 16 residues. Trimming cost V 7 bases and J 2 bases, with 17 bases left between them. CDR3 DNA: TGTGCCATCACCGACGAGAGTAGCGCTAACACCGGGGAGCTGTTTTTT. It translates to CAITDESSANTGELFF.

The genes are TRBV20-1 and TRBJ2-5; 10 nucleotides agree with TRBD2. The V gene end was trimmed by 3 bases and the J gene end by 5 bases; junction bases not matched to a gene: 9. This CDR3 contains 15 residues. The germline V gene has CDR1 DFQATT and CDR2 SNEGSKA (reference sequence). CDR3 DNA sequence: TGCAGTGCTAGGGATCCAGCGGGAGGGTTTGAGACCCAGTACTTC. Amino acids: CSARDPAGGFETQYF.

CDR3 DNA sequence: TGTGCCACCGGGCAGGGAACCACAGATACGCAGTATTTT. Encoded protein: CATGQGTTDTQYF. J is TRBJ2-3 and V is TRBV7-9; a weak D match, TRBD1 (5 bases). The CDR3 is made up of 13 amino acids. Germline lookup yields CDR1 SEHNR and CDR2 FQNEAQ (reference sequence). V shed 10 bases and J shed 2 bases, with 13 bases lying between them.

This clonotype appeared many times. This chain links TRBV29-1 with TRBJ2-7; the D gene is possibly TRBD1 (5 bases). The CDR3 loop spans 15 amino acids. V was trimmed by 5 bases and J by 0 bases, leaving 17 bases between them. Germline lookup yields CDR1 SQVTM and CDR2 ANQGSEA. CDR3 sequence reads: CSVLGQETLSYEQYF. The CDR3 DNA reads as TGCAGCGTTTTGGGGCAGGAAACCCTCTCCTACGAGCAGTACTTC.

The chain uses TRBV6-2 or TRBV6-3 and TRBJ2-7, with 13 bases fitting TRBD2. Germline loops: CDR1 MNHEY, CDR2 SVGEGT. This CDR3 has 17 amino acids. V lost 3 bases and J lost 2; bases outside the gene matches: 7. The CDR3 nucleotides are TGTGCCAGCAGTTATGGGGAGACTAGCGGGAGGACCTACGAGCAGTACTTC. Its protein is CASSYGETSGRTYEQYF.